This entry lists 8 T cell receptor beta chains sequenced from one sample in a study of pediatric ulcerative colitis. Here immunoSEQ multiplex PCR was the method, and the copy in TCRdb shows in-frame clones only, minus some. The sample carries about 36,000 clones, 70% to 90% recorded once. The sequenced sample consisted of blood. These TCRs come from a girl aged 5-17 years with moderate ulcerative colitis.

The chain couples TRBV19 to TRBJ1-6; a possible D gene is TRBD1 (5 bases). The CDR3 consists of 15 residues. In germline, CDR1 is LNHDA, CDR2 SQIVND (reference sequence). The V end was cut by 5 bases, the J end by 2 bases, with 10 bases between. The CDR3 nucleotides read TGTGCCAGTAGTCCCGGGGGGGCCTATAATTCACCCCTCCACTTT. Protein: CASSPGGAYNSPLHF.

This CDR3 is CASSMGTGSYEQYF. The DNA for the CDR3 is TGTGCCAGTAGTATGGGGACAGGGTCATACGAGCAGTACTTC. The rearrangement joins TRBV19 to TRBJ2-7; 9 nucleotides align to TRBD1. Germline V lookup: CDR1 LNHDA, CDR2 SQIVND (reference sequence). V shed 3 bases and J 4 bases; nucleotides not matched to a gene: 4. The CDR3 is made up of 14 amino acids.

The rearrangement joins TRBV7-2 to TRBJ1-1, with a tentative D call TRBD1 (6 bases). Germline CDR1 SGHTA, CDR2 FQGNSA. With 6 bases removed from V and 1 base from J, the gap between germline ends came to 12 bases. The CDR3 extends over 14 amino acids. The CDR3 here is CASRARGGNTEAFF. Written as DNA, the CDR3 is TGTGCCAGCAGAGCCAGGGGAGGGAACACTGAAGCTTTCTTT.

The chain has TRBV2 and TRBJ1-2; 9 bases match TRBD1. Germline values: CDR1 SNHLY, CDR2 FYNNEI. Unmatched junction bases numbered 6, after V lost 5 bases and J lost 2 bases. CDR3 length: 15 residues. The CDR3 nucleotides read TGTGCCAGCAGTTCGTTTGGGACAGGGAACTATGGCTACACCTTC. Its translation: CASSSFGTGNYGYTF.

The gene calls are TRBV6-5 and TRBJ2-3; maybe TRBD2 (6 bases). CDR1 and CDR2 from the germline V gene are MNHEY and SVGAGI. The CDR3 loop spans 14 amino acids. The V end lost 5 bases, the J end lost 8 bases, and 17 bases lay between the germline ends. CDR3 region: CASSPSGSGGTQYF. The CDR3 coding sequence is TGTGCCAGCAGTCCGTCCGGGAGCGGAGGTACGCAGTATTTT.

The chain is built from TRBV6-5 and TRBJ2-7; tentative D call: TRBD2 (5 bases). The CDR3 contains 15 residues. Germline values: CDR1 MNHEY, CDR2 SVGAGI. Trimming stripped 3 bases from V and 3 bases from J, with 15 bases between. The CDR3 DNA reads as TGTGCCAGCAGTTATTCCGAGGCGGGTCTCTACGAGCAGTACTTC. Encoded protein: CASSYSEAGLYEQYF.

The chain links TRBV5-1 to TRBJ1-1, with D uncertain. The germline V gene encodes CDR1 SGHRS and CDR2 YFSETQ. Trimming cost V 5 bases and J 4 bases, with 9 bases left between them. This CDR3 has 12 amino acids. The CDR3 region has the DNA TGCGCCAGCAGGGAGGGAGCCACTGAAGCTTTCTTT. Its protein is CASREGATEAFF. Filled out from reference TRBV5-1 and TRBJ1-1, the complete variable domain reads KAGVTQTPRYLIKTRGQQVTLSCSPISGHRSVSWYQQTPGQGLQFLFEYFSETQRNKGNFPGRFSGRQFSNSRSEMNVSTLELGDSALYLCASREGATEAFFGQGTRLTVV.

CDR3 DNA sequence: TGTGCCAGCAACAGGTATGGCGGTACCGTAAATACGCAGTATTTT. Protein: CASNRYGGTVNTQYF. The V gene is TRBV9, the J gene TRBJ2-3; a weak D match, TRBD1 (5 bases). The CDR3 loop spans 15 amino acids. Trimming pared 6 bases from V and 7 bases from J, leaving 21 bases between. The germline CDR1 and CDR2 sequences are SGDLS and YYNGEE.